These 24 T cell receptor beta chains originate from one sample sequenced in a study of identical twins. TCRdb independently ran MiXCR on the 5' RACE reads; one entry per CDR3 protein. The table includes some 500,000 distinct CDR3 sequences, around 20% detected once. A further study also used this sample, focusing on T cells expressing NK-cell markers.

Sequenced input: CD4+ T cells sorted from blood. Receptor source: a woman between 18 and 29 years old in good health.

This clonotype was counted only a few times. The chain joins TRBV6-5 to TRBJ2-4; D might be TRBD1 or TRBD2, each matching 5 bases. CDR3 length equals 11 residues. Germline loops: CDR1 MNHEY, CDR2 SVGAGI. Trimming pared 7 bases from V and 10 bases from J, leaving 11 bases between. DNA for the CDR3: TGTGCCAGCACCCTGGGGGAGATTCAGTACTTC. It yields the protein CASTLGEIQYF.

Ten or more counts support this clonotype. The chain has TRBV21-1 and TRBJ1-5. TRBV21-1 is a pseudogene. The CDR3 is made up of 17 amino acids. CDR3 coding DNA: TGTGCCAGCAGCAATCGGGCCCAGACACCGGGCAATCAGCCCCAGCATTTT. This codes for CASSNRAQTPGNQPQHF.

V usage is TRBV5-1 and J usage is TRBJ1-6, with unresolved D. This CDR3 has 18 amino acids. Germline V gene lookup returns CDR1 SGHRS and CDR2 YFSETQ. Trimming shortened V by 0 bases and J by 8 bases, and 21 bases separated the two germline ends. As DNA, the CDR3 is TGCGCCAGCAGCTTGGTAGGAGACGGCGAGAGATGGGATTCACCCCTCCACTTT. Its protein is CASSLVGDGERWDSPLHF.

A few counts support this clonotype. This rearrangement joins TRBV12-3 or TRBV12-4 to TRBJ2-5; D might be TRBD2 (5 bases). CDR3 length: 13 amino acids. Trimming took off 6 bases at V and 4 bases at J, with 12 bases between the two ends. Written as DNA, the CDR3 is TGTGCCAGCAGCGGACTGCGCCGAGAGACCCAGTACTTC. Protein product: CASSGLRRETQYF.

The chain is built from TRBV6-5 and TRBJ1-1; D is ambiguous. This CDR3 comprises 16 residues. Trimming removed 2 bases from V and 1 base from J, with 14 bases in between. The germline CDR1 and CDR2 sequences are MNHEY and SVGAGI. DNA of the CDR3: TGTGCCAGCAGTTACCAAACCCCCGCGGGGAACACTGAAGCTTTCTTT. Its translation: CASSYQTPAGNTEAFF.

This clonotype was observed a few times. The chain is built from TRBV9 and TRBJ2-3; TRBD1 agrees at 8 bases. Germline V gives CDR1 SGDLS, CDR2 YYNGEE. This CDR3 is built from 15 residues. J gave up 2 bases and V 6 bases, and 8 bases lay outside the gene matches. The CDR3 nucleotides are TGTGCCAGCACAAACACAGGGGGACCCACAGATACGCAGTATTTT. Its translation: CASTNTGGPTDTQYF.

This chain links TRBV29-1 with TRBJ2-7; D not certain. CDR1 is SQVTM and CDR2 is ANQGSEA in the germline V gene. There are 12 residues in the CDR3. Trimming pared 0 bases from V and 4 bases from J, leaving 7 bases between. The CDR3 DNA reads as TGCAGCGTTGAAGATACGGCTTACGAGCAGTACTTC. This encodes CSVEDTAYEQYF.

This chain links TRBV5-1 with TRBJ2-2; 10 nucleotides line up with TRBD1. CDR3 length: 16 amino acids. Germline trimming cut 3 bases from V and 4 bases from J; bases unmatched to any gene: 6. Germline V gives CDR1 SGHRS, CDR2 YFSETQ. The CDR3 sequence is CASSSAGQGSTGELFF. CDR3 coding DNA: TGCGCCAGCAGCTCTGCGGGACAGGGGTCCACCGGGGAGCTGTTTTTT. Together with reference TRBV5-1 and TRBJ2-2, the CDR3 gives the full variable domain: KAGVTQTPRYLIKTRGQQVTLSCSPISGHRSVSWYQQTPGQGLQFLFEYFSETQRNKGNFPGRFSGRQFSNSRSEMNVSTLELGDSALYLCASSSAGQGSTGELFFGEGSRLTVL.

The gene calls are TRBV6-2 or TRBV6-3 and TRBJ2-7; D perhaps matches TRBD2 (5 bases). The CDR3 spans 14 residues. Germline V gene sequence: CDR1 MNHEY, CDR2 SVGEGT. Trimming shortened V by 2 bases and J by 2 bases, and 10 bases separated the two germline ends. CDR3 region: CASSYPGGPYEQYF. The CDR3 region has the DNA TGTGCCAGCAGTTACCCCGGAGGACCCTACGAGCAGTACTTC.

This clonotype is a singleton in its sample. J is TRBJ2-5 and V is TRBV2; TRBD1 matches 7 bases. This CDR3 comprises 11 residues. CDR1 is SNHLY, CDR2 FYNNEI, per germline. With V trimmed by 11 bases and J by 7 bases, 7 bases remained unmatched. The CDR3 sequence: CAGRQGTTQYF. CDR3 nucleotide sequence: TGTGCCGGAAGACAGGGAACGACCCAGTACTTC.

The rearrangement uses TRBV25-1 and TRBJ2-7; unclear D gene. CDR3 length equals 11 residues. Deletions cut 9 bases from V and 3 bases from J, with 9 bases between. The V gene's germline CDR1 is MGHDK and CDR2 SYGVNS. DNA of the CDR3: TGTGCCAGGACTCCCTTCTACGAGCAGTACTTC. This sequence encodes CARTPFYEQYF.

This clonotype turned up a few times. This sequence joins TRBV6-5 and TRBJ2-3, with D hard to call. Trimming removed 0 bases at V and 4 bases at J, with 8 bases between. This CDR3 region has 14 residues. CDR1 is MNHEY, CDR2 SVGAGI, per germline. The CDR3, as DNA: TGTGCCAGCAGTTACTCGCAGACGTCAGATACGCAGTATTTT. Its translation: CASSYSQTSDTQYF.

The chain recombines TRBV18 with TRBJ1-1; maybe TRBD1 (6 bases). The V end was cut by 4 bases, the J end by 4 bases, with 19 bases between. CDR3 length equals 16 residues. Germline V gene sequence: CDR1 KGHSH, CDR2 LQKENI. CDR3 amino acids: CASSLTGSGGGTEAFF. Here the CDR3 DNA reads TGTGCCAGCTCACTTACAGGGTCCGGTGGTGGCACTGAAGCTTTCTTT.

The chain links TRBV20-1 to TRBJ2-7, with 7 bases matching TRBD1. The CDR3 has 15 amino acids. The V segment lost 3 bases and the J segment 1 base; nucleotides outside the gene matches: 9. Germline loops: CDR1 DFQATT, CDR2 SNEGSKA (reference sequence). The CDR3 DNA reads as TGCAGTGCTAGGGGGACCGGGACAGTTTCCTACGAGCAGTACTTC. The encoded protein is CSARGTGTVSYEQYF.

The V call is TRBV11-2, the J call TRBJ2-1; maybe TRBD2 (6 bases). Germline values: CDR1 SGHAT, CDR2 FQNNGV. This CDR3 contains 14 residues. V was trimmed by 1 base and J by 6 bases, leaving 10 bases between them. The CDR3 spells CASSLGTTANEQFF. In DNA, the CDR3 is TGTGCCAGCAGCTTAGGGACTACCGCCAATGAGCAGTTCTTC.

This clonotype has ten or more counts. V is TRBV11-2 and J is TRBJ2-1; the D gene is possibly TRBD2 (6 bases). The germline V gene has CDR1 SGHAT and CDR2 FQNNGV. The CDR3 extends over 13 amino acids. The V end lost 5 bases, the J end lost 5 bases, and 10 bases lay between the germline ends. CDR3 loop: CASSLGLNNEQFF. The CDR3 region has the DNA TGTGCCAGCAGCCTCGGACTAAACAATGAGCAGTTCTTC.

The V call is TRBV3-1, the J call TRBJ1-2; 7 nucleotides align to TRBD1. With 3 bases clipped from V and 7 bases from J, the junction kept 11 bases outside the gene matches. Germline values: CDR1 LGHDT, CDR2 YNNKEL (reference sequence). CDR3 size: 15 residues. DNA for the CDR3: TGTGCCAGCAGCCATTCCGACAGGGCCAGGGGTGGCTACACCTTC. It is translated as CASSHSDRARGGYTF. The full variable domain, rest sourced from reference TRBV3-1 and TRBJ1-2, is DTAVSQTPKYLVTQMGNDKSIKCEQNLGHDTMYWYKQDSKKFLKIMFSYNNKELIINETVPNRFSPKSPDKAHLNLHINSLELGDSAVYFCASSHSDRARGGYTFGSGTRLTVV.

This clonotype was counted a few times. The V gene is TRBV20-1, the J gene TRBJ1-2; unclear D gene. The CDR3 is made up of 13 amino acids. Germline values: CDR1 DFQATT, CDR2 SNEGSKA (reference sequence). V dropped 6 bases and J dropped 2 bases, with 13 bases sitting between them. Written as DNA, the CDR3 is TGCAGTGCCGAGATTCCCTCAAACTATGGCTACACCTTC. Amino acids: CSAEIPSNYGYTF.

This clonotype has a handful of counts. J is TRBJ1-5 and V is TRBV29-1; a possible D gene is TRBD1 (6 bases). Germline V gene data show CDR1 as SQVTM and CDR2 as ANQGSEA. The CDR3 runs 13 residues. Trimming stripped 8 bases from V and 6 bases from J, with 17 bases between. CDR3 DNA: TGCAGCACCCGGGGGGGGCTGGGTCAGCCCCAGCATTTT. This gives the protein CSTRGGLGQPQHF.

This clonotype was observed a handful of times. V and J are TRBV20-1 and TRBJ2-7, with D unresolved. The CDR3 runs 12 residues. Trimming cost V 4 bases and J 3 bases, with 10 bases left between them. The germline CDR1 and CDR2 sequences are DFQATT and SNEGSKA (reference sequence). The CDR3 coding sequence is TGCAGTGCTACCGACTCAGGCTACGAGCAGTACTTC. The encoded protein is CSATDSGYEQYF.

This clonotype was seen more than once but under ten times. V is TRBV18 and J is TRBJ1-5; D gene ambiguous. CDR3 length equals 16 residues. Germline CDR1 and CDR2: KGHSH and LQKENI. The V gene lost 2 bases and the J gene lost 4 bases, with 15 bases spanning the gap. For the CDR3, the DNA is TGTGCCAGCTCACCAGGAGTTACAGTCGGGAATCAGCCCCAGCATTTT. This codes for CASSPGVTVGNQPQHF.

The table lists this clonotype with a few counts. This rearrangement joins TRBV12-3 or TRBV12-4 to TRBJ1-1, with 8 bases lining up with TRBD1. The CDR3 has 15 amino acids. After removal of 5 bases from V and 6 bases from J, the junction contained 11 bases not matched to a gene. In nucleotides, the CDR3 is TGTGCCAGCAGTCCGCGGACAGGGCTAACGGCTGAAGCTTTCTTT. It specifies CASSPRTGLTAEAFF.

V usage is TRBV6-1 and J usage is TRBJ2-3; possibly TRBD1 for D (5 bases). The CDR3 consists of 14 residues. Trimming took off 6 bases at V and 0 bases at J, with 10 bases between the two ends. Germline V lookup: CDR1 MNHNS, CDR2 SASEGT. The DNA for the CDR3 is TGTGCCAGCAGGGCAGGGTTTAGCACAGATACGCAGTATTTT. This codes for CASRAGFSTDTQYF.

This clonotype has a handful of counts. The rearrangement joins TRBV4-3 to TRBJ1-3; 10 nucleotides agree with TRBD1. The V and J ends lost 1 base and 3 bases, in that order; junction bases with no gene match: 3. The V gene's germline CDR1 is LGHNA and CDR2 YSLEER. CDR3 length: 16 amino acids. CDR3 region: CASSQGQGALGNTIYF. The CDR3 DNA follows: TGCGCCAGCAGCCAAGGACAGGGGGCGCTTGGAAACACCATATATTTT.